Detailed here is one T cell receptor (beta chain). The CDR3 extends over 18 amino acids. Trimming removed 10 bases at V and 3 bases at J, with 25 bases between. Germline V CDR1 and CDR2: MNHEY, SMNVEV (reference sequence). The data are from a study of cytomegalovirus exposure and HLA in healthy donors. The assay was immunoSEQ multiplex PCR, and TCRdb's table has in-frame clones only and misses some. This sample has about 66,000 clones, with nearly 98% found just once. The genes are TRBV27 and TRBJ2-6; D remains unclear. This receptor was taken from a woman aged 18-29 years in good health and CMV-seropositive. Sequenced: PBMCs. CDR3 sequence (DNA): TGTGCCAACCTCACATGGGCCAGTCCGGAAGTTGGGGCCAACGTCCTGACTTTC. It is translated as CANLTWASPEVGANVLTF.